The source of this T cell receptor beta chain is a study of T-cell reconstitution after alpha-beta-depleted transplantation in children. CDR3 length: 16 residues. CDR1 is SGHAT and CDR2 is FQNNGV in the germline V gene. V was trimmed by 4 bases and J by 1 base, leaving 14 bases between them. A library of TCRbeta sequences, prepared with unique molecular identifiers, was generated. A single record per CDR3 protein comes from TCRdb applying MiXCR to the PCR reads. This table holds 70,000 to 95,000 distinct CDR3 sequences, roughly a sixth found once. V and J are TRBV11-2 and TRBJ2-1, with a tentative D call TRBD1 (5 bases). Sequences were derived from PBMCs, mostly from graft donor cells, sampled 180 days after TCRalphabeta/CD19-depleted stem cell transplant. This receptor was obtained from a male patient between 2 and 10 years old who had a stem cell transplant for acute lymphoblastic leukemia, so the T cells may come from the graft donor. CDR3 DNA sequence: TGTGCCAGCAGCTCCGCGGCAGGGCTTTCCTACAATGAGCAGTTCTTC. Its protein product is CASSSAAGLSYNEQFF.